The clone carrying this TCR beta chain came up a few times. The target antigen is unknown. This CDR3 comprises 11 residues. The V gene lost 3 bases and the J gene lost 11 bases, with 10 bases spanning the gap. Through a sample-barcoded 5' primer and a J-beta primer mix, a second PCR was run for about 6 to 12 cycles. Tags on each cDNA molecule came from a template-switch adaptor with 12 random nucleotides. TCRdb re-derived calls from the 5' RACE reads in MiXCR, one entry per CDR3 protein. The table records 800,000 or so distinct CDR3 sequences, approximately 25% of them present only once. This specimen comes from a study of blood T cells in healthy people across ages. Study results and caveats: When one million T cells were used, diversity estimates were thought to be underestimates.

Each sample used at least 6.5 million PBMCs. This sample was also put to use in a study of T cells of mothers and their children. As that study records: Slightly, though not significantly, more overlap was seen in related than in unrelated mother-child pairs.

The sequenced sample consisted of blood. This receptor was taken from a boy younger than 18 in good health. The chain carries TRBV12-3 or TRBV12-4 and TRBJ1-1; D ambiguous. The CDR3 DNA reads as TGTGCCAGCAGTTTGCGGGTTGAGGCTTTCTTT. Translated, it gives CASSLRVEAFF.